The 2 T cell receptor beta chains below all came from one sample that was sequenced in a study of blood T cell repertoires in COVID-19. Sequenced by immunoSEQ multiplex PCR; TCRdb stores in-frame clones only, minus some. The table lists approximately 98,000 clones, 88% of them singletons, with approximately 2.5% in the top ten. Sequencing was carried out using peripheral blood. The receptors derive from a human donor in a cohort sampled during active COVID-19.

Notes on this clone: At one of its ends the junction is not consistent with the germline gene, which may arise from a read error. This chain links TRBV7-7 with TRBJ1-3; D unresolved. Per germline, CDR1 SSHAT and CDR2 FNYEAQ (reference sequence). CDR3 length: 16 residues. The CDR3 spells CASSLERSYSGNTIYF. The DNA for the CDR3 is TGTGCTAGCAGCTTGGAGAGGTCATACTCTGGAAACACCATATATTTT. Complete variable domain (other parts from reference TRBV7-7 and TRBJ1-3): GAGVSQSPRYKVTKRGQDVTLRCDPISSHATLYWYQQALGQGPEFLTYFNYEAQPDKSGLPSDRFSAERPEGSISTLTIQRTEQRDSAMYRCASSLERSYSGNTIYFGEGSWLTVV.

V is TRBV5-8 and J is TRBJ1-3; tentative D call: TRBD1 (6 bases). CDR1 is SGHTS, CDR2 YDEGEE, per germline. The CDR3 extends over 14 amino acids. Trimming took 4 bases from V and 8 from J, leaving 16 bases between them. CDR3 loop: CASSITGFRDTIYF. The CDR3 coding sequence is TGTGCCAGCAGCATTACAGGGTTTCGGGACACCATATATTTT.